The source of this TCR beta chain is a study of response to subunit inactivated influenza vaccine. A single record per CDR3 protein comes from TCRdb applying MiXCR to the RT-PCR reads. The table has more than 700,000 distinct CDR3 sequences, 21% seen once. The CDR3 runs to 15 residues. Germline V gene sequence: CDR1 DFQATT, CDR2 SNEGSKA (reference sequence). Trimming removed 3 bases at V and 6 bases at J, with 18 bases between. This clonotype has more than one count but fewer than ten. The chain recombines TRBV20-1 with TRBJ2-1, with D possibly being TRBD2 (6 bases). The specimen comprised PBMCs from blood, sampled 5 days after vaccination. The TCR sequence derives from a man aged 50 or older who received an inactivated influenza vaccine. CDR3 sequence: CSARGGMERGNEQFF. The CDR3 region has the DNA TGCAGTGCTAGGGGCGGGATGGAAAGGGGCAATGAGCAGTTCTTC.